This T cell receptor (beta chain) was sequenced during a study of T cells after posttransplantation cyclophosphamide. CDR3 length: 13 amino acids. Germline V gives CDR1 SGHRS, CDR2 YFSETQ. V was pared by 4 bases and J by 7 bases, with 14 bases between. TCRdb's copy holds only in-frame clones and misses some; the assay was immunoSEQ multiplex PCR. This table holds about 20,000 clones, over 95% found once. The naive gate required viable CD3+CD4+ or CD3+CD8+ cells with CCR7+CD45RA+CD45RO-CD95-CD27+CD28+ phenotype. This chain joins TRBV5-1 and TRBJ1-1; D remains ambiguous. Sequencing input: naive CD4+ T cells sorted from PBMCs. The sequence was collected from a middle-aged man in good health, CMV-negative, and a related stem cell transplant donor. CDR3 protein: CASSDAVAGEAFF. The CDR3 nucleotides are TGCGCCAGCAGCGACGCGGTGGCGGGTGAAGCTTTCTTT.